Each of the 20 T cell receptor beta chains below was sequenced from the same sample in a study of post-analysis software for immune sequencing data (dated by TCRdb to the mid-2010s). Libraries came from PCR. For sequencing, an Illumina HiSeq 2500 was employed. To reduce PCR and sequencing biases, unique molecular identifiers were built into the TCR beta cDNA libraries. TCRdb's own reprocessing of the public reads used fastp at Q25 and MiXCR and kept productive beta chains. Entries that share a CDR3 protein sequence are merged under the most common genes and DNA. Recorded for this sample are 750,000 to 900,000 distinct CDR3 sequences; around 42% of them occurred a single time. The top ten constitute just under 5% of the sample. General study outcomes and caveats: Several TRBV segments, including TRBV5-6, TRBV5-1 and TRBV20-1, were significantly more frequent in patients than controls.

These receptors have no identified antigens. The sequencing sample was made of blood. The source is a girl aged 10 to 17 with multiple sclerosis.

This sequence joins TRBV28 and TRBJ2-1, with TRBD1 matching over 10 bases. The CDR3 is 13 residues long. The V segment lost 6 bases and the J segment 9 bases; nucleotides outside the gene matches: 5. Germline assignment: CDR1 MDHEN and CDR2 SYDVKM. CDR3 region: CASSLRDRGEQFF. The CDR3 DNA reads TGTGCCAGCAGCCTACGGGACAGGGGTGAGCAGTTCTTC. Full variable domain (outside the CDR3, taken from reference TRBV28 and TRBJ2-1): DVKVTQSSRYLVKRTGEKVFLECVQDMDHENMFWYRQDPGLGLRLIYFSYDVKMKEKGDIPEGYSVSREKKERFSLILESASTNQTSMYLCASSLRDRGEQFFGPGTRLTVL.

The rearrangement links TRBV20-1 to TRBJ1-1; perhaps TRBD1 as D (5 bases). This CDR3 has 15 amino acids. V lost 3 bases and J lost 4, with 18 bases in between. The germline V gene has CDR1 DFQATT and CDR2 SNEGSKA (reference sequence). The CDR3 protein is CSASRASRVATEAFF. Written as DNA, the CDR3 is TGCAGTGCTAGCCGAGCTTCCAGGGTCGCCACTGAAGCTTTCTTT.

This clonotype was seen a few times. The rearrangement joins TRBV10-3 to TRBJ2-1; D is undetermined. Germline V CDR1 and CDR2: ENHRY, SYGVKD. With 11 bases removed from V and 0 bases from J, the gap between germline ends came to 11 bases. The CDR3 contains 13 residues. CDR3 sequence (DNA): TGTGCCGTCCGACCGGACTCCTACAATGAGCAGTTCTTC. This gives the protein CAVRPDSYNEQFF.

This clonotype has ten or more counts. Sequence at one end of the junction differs from germline and may be a read error. CDR3 bases: TGTGCCAGCAGCTTAGACAGGGGTGGTTACGAGCAGTACTTC. It yields the protein CASSLDRGGYEQYF. The chain combines TRBV5-1 with TRBJ2-5; 8 nucleotides agree with TRBD1. Matching the DNA end better, TRBJ2-7 makes the J call doubtful. Germline values: CDR1 SGHRS, CDR2 YFSETQ. This CDR3 comprises 14 residues.

This chain uses TRBV29-1 with TRBJ1-4; no clear D gene. V dropped 7 bases and J dropped 3 bases, with 15 bases sitting between them. Germline CDR1 and CDR2: SQVTM and ANQGSEA. The CDR3 contains 14 residues. CDR3 sequence: CSAEGSGANEKLFF. The CDR3 DNA reads as TGCAGCGCCGAGGGATCCGGTGCTAATGAAAAACTGTTTTTT. Full variable domain (missing parts from reference TRBV29-1 and TRBJ1-4): SAVISQKPSRDICQRGTSLTIQCQVDSQVTMMFWYRQQPGQSLTLIATANQGSEATYESGFVIDKFPISRPNLTFSTLTVSNMSPEDSSIYLCSAEGSGANEKLFFGSGTQLSVL.

As concerns this clonotype: Germline and junction disagree at one end, which may indicate a read error. The rearrangement links TRBV10-3 to TRBJ2-7; perhaps TRBD1 as D (5 bases). The closer fit of TRBJ2-5 to the DNA end suggests the J call may be wrong. The CDR3 totals 15 residues. From germline, CDR1 is ENHRY and CDR2 SYGVKD. CDR3 protein: CTISESGSTDETQYF. DNA of the CDR3: TGTACCATCAGTGAGTCGGGCTCGACAGATGAGACCCAGTACTTC.

V and J are TRBV6-5 and TRBJ1-5, with 8 bases that match TRBD1. Trimming took 5 bases from V and 4 from J; bases not matched to a gene: 7. From germline, CDR1 is MNHEY and CDR2 SVGAGI. The CDR3 has 15 residues. The CDR3 nucleotides are TGTGCCAGCAGTGGGACAGGTAGAAGTAATCAGCCCCAGCATTTT. Translating gives CASSGTGRSNQPQHF.

This chain joins TRBV6-5 and TRBJ2-3, with D maybe TRBD2 (5 bases). The CDR3 runs 13 residues. CDR1 and CDR2 (germline): MNHEY, SVGAGI. Trimming shortened V by 2 bases and J by 3 bases, and 6 bases separated the two germline ends. The CDR3 here is CASSYPGTDTQYF. The CDR3 DNA reads TGTGCCAGCAGTTACCCGGGGACAGATACGCAGTATTTT.

V is TRBV12-3 or TRBV12-4 and J is TRBJ2-3, with 9 bases fitting TRBD1. This CDR3 spans 23 amino acids. The V gene end was trimmed by 6 bases and the J gene end by 2 bases; junction bases not matched to a gene: 30. The CDR3 DNA sequence: TGTGCCAGCAGCCCACCCTTGGTCCGGGACAGGGTTGGTGGAGGGTCTCCCACAGATACGCAGTATTTT. It codes for CASSPPLVRDRVGGGSPTDTQYF.

This chain uses TRBV28 with TRBJ1-2, with 12 bases fitting TRBD1. This CDR3 is built from 15 residues. The junction had 7 bases not matched to a gene; V was cut back by 10 bases and J by 1 base. In germline, CDR1 is MDHEN, CDR2 SYDVKM. CDR3 nucleotides: TGTGCCACCGGGACAGGGGGCAAGGGTAACTATGGCTACACCTTC. Translation: CATGTGGKGNYGYTF.

V and J are TRBV5-1 and TRBJ1-4; tentatively, D is TRBD1 (6 bases). This CDR3 region has 14 residues. The ends were cut back, 4 bases at V and 5 bases at J, with 12 bases in the middle. Germline CDR1 is SGHRS and CDR2 is YFSETQ. The CDR3 is CASSPGVRNEKLFF. The CDR3 DNA follows: TGCGCCAGCAGCCCAGGGGTGAGAAATGAAAAACTGTTTTTT. Looking up the rest from reference TRBV5-1 and TRBJ1-4 gives the full variable domain: KAGVTQTPRYLIKTRGQQVTLSCSPISGHRSVSWYQQTPGQGLQFLFEYFSETQRNKGNFPGRFSGRQFSNSRSEMNVSTLELGDSALYLCASSPGVRNEKLFFGSGTQLSVL.

The chain employs TRBV14 and TRBJ2-1; D unclear. The CDR3 length is 15 residues. With 5 bases removed from V and 3 bases from J, the gap between germline ends came to 14 bases. CDR1 is SGHDN and CDR2 is FVKESK in the germline V gene. CDR3 region: CASSSGLYLYNEQFF. CDR3 coding DNA: TGTGCCAGCAGCTCCGGGCTATACCTCTACAATGAGCAGTTCTTC.

This clonotype showed up just a few times. The chain combines TRBV4-3 with TRBJ2-3, with TRBD2 as a possible D gene (5 bases). The CDR3 consists of 16 residues. V was shortened by 0 bases and J by 1 base, with 11 bases between the two germline ends. Germline-derived CDR1 and CDR2 are LGHNA and YSLEER. Written as DNA, the CDR3 is TGCGCCAGCAGCCAAGAGAAAGGAGGAGGCACAGATACGCAGTATTTT. Encoded protein: CASSQEKGGGTDTQYF.

V usage is TRBV5-5 and J usage is TRBJ2-1; D is unclear. The CDR3 runs to 17 residues. V lost 1 base and J lost 0, with 14 bases in between. Germline values: CDR1 SGHKS, CDR2 YYEKEE (reference sequence). The CDR3: CASSLSPQTSSYNEQFF. CDR3 coding DNA: TGTGCCAGCAGCTTGTCGCCGCAGACGAGCTCCTACAATGAGCAGTTCTTC.

This clonotype was seen only a few times. This CDR3 is CASSLPGVGYNEQFF. In DNA, the CDR3 is TGTGCCAGCAGCTTACCCGGAGTGGGCTACAATGAGCAGTTCTTC. The chain has TRBV7-2 and TRBJ2-1; D is unclear. The V end was cut by 2 bases, the J end by 3 bases, with 11 bases between. Germline assignment: CDR1 SGHTA and CDR2 FQGNSA. The CDR3 consists of 15 residues.

V gene TRBV4-2 combines with J gene TRBJ1-5, with 7 bases fitting TRBD1. The junction had 6 bases not matched to a gene; V was cut back by 0 bases and J by 4 bases. The CDR3 runs to 16 residues. Germline CDR1 reads LGHNA; CDR2 reads YNFKEQ. The CDR3, as DNA: TGTGCCAGCAGCCAAGAACCGGGACAGCGAAATCAGCCCCAGCATTTT. Residues: CASSQEPGQRNQPQHF.

The rearrangement links TRBV12-3 or TRBV12-4 to TRBJ2-1; 7 bases fit TRBD2. V shed 1 base and J 10 bases; nucleotides not matched to a gene: 13. The CDR3 is 16 amino acids. CDR3 nucleotide sequence: TGTGCCAGCAGTTTAGAGGTCTCTAGCGGATCCTACGAGCAGTTCTTC. Translated, it gives CASSLEVSSGSYEQFF.

The chain carries TRBV20-1 and TRBJ2-5, with a weak D call TRBD1 (5 bases). Germline loops: CDR1 DFQATT, CDR2 SNEGSKA (reference sequence). The CDR3 runs 13 residues. Trimming left V 3 bases short and J 5 bases short, with 13 bases between. The CDR3 sequence: CSARRPGWETQYF. CDR3 sequence (DNA): TGCAGTGCTAGGCGTCCAGGGTGGGAGACCCAGTACTTC.

The sample holds a few counts of this clonotype. The gene calls are TRBV12-5 and TRBJ2-1; 11 positions agree with TRBD1. Germline CDR1 LGHNT, CDR2 FRNRAP. This CDR3 region has 15 residues. The junction had 8 bases not matched to a gene; V was cut back by 6 bases and J by 7 bases. Here the CDR3 reads CASGLGQGEVNEQFF. The DNA for the CDR3 is TGTGCTAGTGGCCTGGGACAGGGGGAGGTAAATGAGCAGTTCTTC.

The chain joins TRBV29-1 to TRBJ2-4; D possibly matches TRBD1 or TRBD2 (5 bases each). V lost 2 bases to trimming and J lost 2 bases, with 7 bases between them. The length of the CDR3 is 13 residues. CDR1 SQVTM and CDR2 ANQGSEA come from the germline V gene. The CDR3 spells CSVELGPKNIQYF. CDR3 sequence (DNA): TGCAGCGTTGAACTGGGACCCAAAAACATTCAGTACTTC.